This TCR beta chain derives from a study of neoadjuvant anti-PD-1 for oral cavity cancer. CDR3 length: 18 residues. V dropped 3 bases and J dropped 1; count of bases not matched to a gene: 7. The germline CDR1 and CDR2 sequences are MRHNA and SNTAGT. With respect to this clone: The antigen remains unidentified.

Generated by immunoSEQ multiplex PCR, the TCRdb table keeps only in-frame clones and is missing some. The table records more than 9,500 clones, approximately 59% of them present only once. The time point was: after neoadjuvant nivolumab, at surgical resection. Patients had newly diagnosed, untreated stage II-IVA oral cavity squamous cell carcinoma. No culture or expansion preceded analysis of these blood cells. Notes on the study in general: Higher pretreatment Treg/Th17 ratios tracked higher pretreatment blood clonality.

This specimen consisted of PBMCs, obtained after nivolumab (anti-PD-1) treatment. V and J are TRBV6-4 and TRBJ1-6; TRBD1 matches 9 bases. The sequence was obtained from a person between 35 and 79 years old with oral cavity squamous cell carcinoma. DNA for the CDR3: TGTGCCAGCAGTGAGGGACAGGGCGGCGGGTCCTATAATTCACCCCTCCACTTT. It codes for CASSEGQGGGSYNSPLHF.